Listed below are T cell receptor beta chains from one sample, sequenced in a study of cytomegalovirus exposure and HLA in healthy donors. TCRdb's copy holds only in-frame clones and misses some; the assay was immunoSEQ multiplex PCR. The sample records roughly 160,000 clones, around four fifths being singletons. Sequences were obtained from PBMCs. The receptors were sampled from a woman in her 50s in good health and CMV-seronegative. CDR3s include the opening cysteine and the closing phenylalanine or tryptophan. Fields, in order: J gene, clone size, V gene, D gene, CDR3 protein, CDR3 DNA. D genes are given only for firm matches. Expanded clones are given a class, and other clones once, few, many or no size at all.

j_call: TRBJ1-4
clone_size: -
v_call: TRBV29-1
d_call: -
cdr3_aa: CSVEEQDEKLFF
cdr3_nt: TGCAGCGTTGAAGAACAGGATGAAAAACTGTTTTTT

j_call: TRBJ1-2
clone_size: -
v_call: TRBV7-6
d_call: TRBD1
cdr3_aa: CASSLVPGQSNYGYTF
cdr3_nt: TGTGCCAGCAGCCTAGTCCCGGGACAGTCTAACTATGGCTACACCTTC

j_call: TRBJ1-5
clone_size: -
v_call: TRBV11-2
d_call: -
cdr3_aa: CASSPGQRPAQPQHF
cdr3_nt: TGTGCCAGCAGCCCAGGACAACGGCCGGCTCAGCCCCAGCATTTT

j_call: TRBJ1-1
clone_size: -
v_call: TRBV4-3
d_call: -
cdr3_aa: CASSRSSLGGAKNTEAFF
cdr3_nt: TGCGCCAGCAGCCGATCGAGCCTGGGGGGTGCCAAGAACACTGAAGCTTTCTTT

j_call: TRBJ2-7
clone_size: -
v_call: TRBV4-3
d_call: -
cdr3_aa: CASSLDQPIRGYYEQYF
cdr3_nt: TGCGCCAGCAGCCTAGACCAGCCTATCCGGGGATATTACGAGCAGTACTTC

j_call: TRBJ2-3
clone_size: -
v_call: TRBV29-1
d_call: -
cdr3_aa: CSSSQGPFSTDTQYF
cdr3_nt: TGCAGCAGCTCACAGGGACCCTTTAGCACAGATACGCAGTATTTT

j_call: TRBJ2-2
clone_size: few
v_call: TRBV7-2
d_call: -
cdr3_aa: CASSSGGANTGELFF
cdr3_nt: TGTGCCAGCAGCTCCGGGGGAGCGAACACCGGGGAGCTGTTTTTT

j_call: TRBJ2-3
clone_size: -
v_call: TRBV4-3
d_call: -
cdr3_aa: CASSQEKAGEADTQYF
cdr3_nt: TGCGCCAGCAGCCAAGAAAAGGCAGGGGAAGCAGATACGCAGTATTTT

j_call: TRBJ2-6
clone_size: -
v_call: TRBV5-1
d_call: -
cdr3_aa: CASSQVAGANVLTF
cdr3_nt: TGCGCCAGCAGCCAGGTTGCTGGGGCCAACGTCCTGACTTTC

j_call: TRBJ2-7
clone_size: -
v_call: TRBV7-6
d_call: -
cdr3_aa: CASSLGPNYEQYF
cdr3_nt: TGTGCCAGCAGCCTCGGCCCGAACTACGAGCAGTACTTC

j_call: TRBJ1-1
clone_size: -
v_call: TRBV5-8
d_call: -
cdr3_aa: CASSPLLGWGERPEAFF
cdr3_nt: TGTGCCAGCAGCCCCCTCTTGGGCTGGGGGGAGCGGCCTGAAGCTTTCTTT

j_call: TRBJ1-1
clone_size: -
v_call: TRBV7-2
d_call: -
cdr3_aa: CANQREGRGTEAFF
cdr3_nt: TGTGCCAACCAACGGGAGGGACGGGGCACTGAAGCTTTCTTT

j_call: TRBJ2-1
clone_size: -
v_call: TRBV10-3
d_call: TRBD1
cdr3_aa: CATAGTAYNEQFF
cdr3_nt: TGTGCCACCGCCGGGACAGCATACAATGAGCAGTTCTTC

j_call: TRBJ2-1
clone_size: once
v_call: TRBV29-1
d_call: -
cdr3_aa: CSESTAYNEQFF
cdr3_nt: TGCAGCGAATCGACAGCATACAATGAGCAGTTCTTC

j_call: TRBJ2-3
clone_size: -
v_call: TRBV7-2
d_call: -
cdr3_aa: CASTATGHEASTDTQYF
cdr3_nt: TGTGCCAGCACGGCTACAGGCCACGAGGCTAGCACAGATACGCAGTATTTT

j_call: TRBJ1-2
clone_size: once
v_call: TRBV7-9
d_call: -
cdr3_aa: CASSLTQNYGYTF
cdr3_nt: TGTGCCAGCAGCTTAACCCAGAACTATGGCTACACCTTC

j_call: TRBJ1-2
clone_size: -
v_call: TRBV6-4
d_call: TRBD1
cdr3_aa: CASTPSSGQGAFGGYTF
cdr3_nt: TGTGCCAGCACCCCGAGTTCTGGACAGGGGGCTTTCGGTGGCTACACCTTC

j_call: TRBJ2-3
clone_size: few
v_call: TRBV7-9
d_call: TRBD2
cdr3_aa: CASSFRLAGSTDTQYF
cdr3_nt: TGTGCCAGCAGCTTCCGTCTAGCGGGCAGCACAGATACGCAGTATTTT

j_call: TRBJ1-1
clone_size: -
v_call: TRBV23-1
d_call: TRBD1
cdr3_aa: CASSQLKVDRDSEAFF
cdr3_nt: TGCGCCAGCAGTCAATTAAAAGTGGACAGGGACTCTGAAGCTTTCTTT

j_call: TRBJ2-7
clone_size: -
v_call: TRBV28
d_call: -
cdr3_aa: CASRPTGTLHF
cdr3_nt: TGTGCCAGCAGACCCACAGGGACCTTACACTTC

j_call: TRBJ2-5
clone_size: -
v_call: TRBV7-9
d_call: TRBD2
cdr3_aa: CASSPVLAGGLETQYF
cdr3_nt: TGTGCCAGCAGCCCCGTTCTCGCGGGAGGTTTAGAGACCCAGTACTTC

j_call: TRBJ1-2
clone_size: -
v_call: TRBV5-4
d_call: -
cdr3_aa: CASSLPTDSFVYGYTF
cdr3_nt: TGTGCCAGCAGCTTGCCCACGGACAGCTTTGTCTATGGCTACACCTTC

j_call: TRBJ2-5
clone_size: -
v_call: TRBV7-9
d_call: -
cdr3_aa: CASSLTQETQYF
cdr3_nt: TGTGCCAGCAGCTTGACTCAAGAGACCCAGTACTTC

j_call: TRBJ1-1
clone_size: -
v_call: TRBV30
d_call: TRBD1
cdr3_aa: CAWSATGAEAFF
cdr3_nt: TGTGCCTGGAGCGCGACAGGGGCTGAAGCTTTCTTT

j_call: TRBJ2-5
clone_size: -
v_call: TRBV5-4
d_call: -
cdr3_aa: CASSLSGAGQETQYF
cdr3_nt: TGTGCCAGCAGCTTGTCTGGGGCCGGTCAAGAGACCCAGTACTTC

j_call: TRBJ1-1
clone_size: -
v_call: TRBV20-1
d_call: -
cdr3_aa: CSAIVNTEAFF
cdr3_nt: TGCAGTGCTATCGTGAACACTGAAGCTTTCTTT

j_call: TRBJ1-5
clone_size: few
v_call: TRBV2
d_call: -
cdr3_aa: CASSEGLLTEQPQHF
cdr3_nt: TGTGCCAGCAGCGAGGGACTTCTCACGGAACAGCCCCAGCATTTT

j_call: TRBJ2-2
clone_size: -
v_call: TRBV5-1
d_call: -
cdr3_aa: CASSRGRGPSMEGTGELFF
cdr3_nt: TGCGCCAGCAGCCGTGGACGCGGCCCCTCGATGGAGGGCACCGGGGAGCTGTTTTTT

j_call: TRBJ1-4
clone_size: -
v_call: TRBV27
d_call: TRBD1
cdr3_aa: CASSDTRTGGVDEKLFF
cdr3_nt: TGTGCCAGCAGTGACACCCGGACAGGGGGGGTTGATGAAAAACTGTTTTTT

j_call: TRBJ2-2
clone_size: -
v_call: TRBV7-2
d_call: TRBD2
cdr3_aa: CASSLAGGTGELFF
cdr3_nt: TGTGCCAGCAGCTTAGCGGGAGGGACCGGGGAGCTGTTTTTT

j_call: TRBJ2-1
clone_size: -
v_call: TRBV7-2
d_call: -
cdr3_aa: CASSLVGDEQFF
cdr3_nt: TGTGCCAGCAGCTTAGTAGGGGATGAGCAGTTCTTC

j_call: TRBJ1-2
clone_size: -
v_call: TRBV15
d_call: -
cdr3_aa: CATTESPGQVNYGYTF
cdr3_nt: TGTGCCACCACCGAATCACCGGGACAAGTAAACTATGGCTACACCTTC

j_call: TRBJ1-6
clone_size: -
v_call: TRBV9
d_call: -
cdr3_aa: CASSPVPWFTYNSPLHF
cdr3_nt: TGTGCCAGCAGCCCTGTCCCCTGGTTTACCTATAATTCACCCCTCCATTTT

j_call: TRBJ1-2
clone_size: -
v_call: TRBV7-2
d_call: TRBD1
cdr3_aa: CASTPTDRDRGRYGYTF
cdr3_nt: TGTGCCAGCACCCCAACCGACCGGGACAGGGGGCGTTATGGCTACACCTTC

j_call: TRBJ2-7
clone_size: -
v_call: TRBV4-3
d_call: TRBD1
cdr3_aa: CASSQEFNRGQGFAYEQYF
cdr3_nt: TGCGCCAGCAGCCAAGAGTTTAATCGGGGACAGGGCTTTGCCTACGAGCAGTACTTC

j_call: TRBJ1-4
clone_size: -
v_call: TRBV27
d_call: -
cdr3_aa: CASSLLPDEKLFF
cdr3_nt: TGTGCCAGCAGTTTATTGCCGGATGAAAAACTGTTTTTT

j_call: TRBJ2-1
clone_size: once
v_call: TRBV7-3
d_call: TRBD2
cdr3_aa: CASSLGMRLADNNEQFF
cdr3_nt: TGTGCCAGCAGCTTAGGGATGCGACTAGCGGATAACAATGAGCAGTTCTTC

j_call: TRBJ1-2
clone_size: -
v_call: TRBV27
d_call: TRBD1
cdr3_aa: CASSPTGTGGIYGYTF
cdr3_nt: TGTGCCAGCAGTCCGACCGGGACAGGGGGCATCTATGGCTACACCTTC

j_call: TRBJ1-2
clone_size: few
v_call: TRBV7-8
d_call: TRBD1
cdr3_aa: CASSQQGGGNYGYTF
cdr3_nt: TGTGCCAGCAGCCAACAGGGGGGAGGCAACTATGGCTACACCTTC

j_call: TRBJ2-2
clone_size: -
v_call: TRBV4-1
d_call: -
cdr3_aa: CASSQYNTGELFF
cdr3_nt: TGCGCCAGCAGCCAATATAACACCGGGGAGCTGTTTTTT

j_call: TRBJ1-5
clone_size: -
v_call: TRBV19
d_call: -
cdr3_aa: CASTIQDRINQPQHF
cdr3_nt: TGTGCCAGTACAATTCAGGACAGAATCAATCAGCCCCAGCATTTT

j_call: TRBJ1-2
clone_size: -
v_call: TRBV4-3
d_call: -
cdr3_aa: CASSRFFKTVEYGYTF
cdr3_nt: TGCGCCAGCAGCCGGTTCTTTAAGACAGTCGAGTATGGCTACACCTTC

j_call: TRBJ1-4
clone_size: -
v_call: TRBV19
d_call: TRBD1
cdr3_aa: CASSATGSNEKLFF
cdr3_nt: TGTGCCAGTAGTGCGACAGGGTCGAATGAAAAACTGTTTTTT

j_call: TRBJ2-1
clone_size: -
v_call: TRBV11-2
d_call: -
cdr3_aa: CASSPTQENYNEQFF
cdr3_nt: TGTGCCAGCAGCCCAACCCAGGAAAACTACAATGAGCAGTTCTTC

j_call: TRBJ1-4
clone_size: -
v_call: TRBV5-1
d_call: -
cdr3_aa: CASSWYTSGSDEKLFF
cdr3_nt: TGCGCCAGCAGCTGGTACACAAGCGGTTCGGATGAAAAACTGTTTTTT

j_call: TRBJ2-3
clone_size: once
v_call: TRBV5-1
d_call: TRBD2
cdr3_aa: CASRNPLAKDTQYF
cdr3_nt: TGCGCCAGCAGAAACCCACTAGCGAAAGATACGCAGTATTTT

j_call: TRBJ1-2
clone_size: -
v_call: TRBV4-2
d_call: TRBD1
cdr3_aa: CASSQGSAGGENNYGYTF
cdr3_nt: TGTGCCAGCAGCCAAGGATCGGCAGGGGGCGAAAATAACTATGGCTACACCTTC

j_call: TRBJ2-1
clone_size: -
v_call: TRBV27
d_call: -
cdr3_aa: CASSFRPRTGYNEQFF
cdr3_nt: TGTGCCAGCAGTTTTCGACCCCGGACTGGTTACAATGAGCAGTTCTTC

j_call: TRBJ1-2
clone_size: -
v_call: TRBV6-5
d_call: -
cdr3_aa: CASSYSTGRYTF
cdr3_nt: TGTGCCAGCAGTTACTCGACAGGTCGCTACACCTTC

j_call: TRBJ2-1
clone_size: -
v_call: TRBV5-4
d_call: -
cdr3_aa: CASSLIGEAYNEQFF
cdr3_nt: TGTGCCAGCAGCTTGATCGGGGAGGCCTACAATGAGCAGTTCTTC

j_call: TRBJ1-5
clone_size: -
v_call: TRBV18
d_call: TRBD1
cdr3_aa: CASSFSGTAEQPQHF
cdr3_nt: TGTGCCAGCTCATTCTCCGGGACAGCCGAACAGCCCCAGCATTTT

j_call: TRBJ2-5
clone_size: once
v_call: TRBV15
d_call: -
cdr3_aa: CATSAYDSQETQYF
cdr3_nt: TGTGCCACCAGCGCCTACGACAGCCAAGAGACCCAGTACTTC